The 28 T cell receptor beta chains below come from one sample, sequenced in a study of technical replicates of blood from a handful of donors. TCRdb's table, derived via immunoSEQ multiplex PCR, lists solely in-frame clones and lacks some. This sample has approximately 70,000 clones, with roughly 96% found just once. The sample taken for sequencing was T cells isolated from PBMCs. These receptor sequences come from a human donor in good health.

The rearrangement uses TRBV6-1 and TRBJ2-5, with 7 bases that match TRBD2. Germline CDR1 and CDR2: MNHNS and SASEGT. This CDR3 comprises 15 residues. V lost 1 base and J lost 2; bases outside the gene matches: 4. This CDR3 is CASSEGLAVQETQYF. CDR3 DNA sequence: TGTGCCAGCAGTGAAGGCCTAGCGGTTCAAGAGACCCAGTACTTC.

V usage is TRBV4-1 and J usage is TRBJ2-7; 12 bases match TRBD2. Looked up from germline, CDR1 is MGHRA and CDR2 is YSYEKL. This CDR3 is built from 16 residues. Trimming removed 0 bases from V and 6 bases from J; junction bases left unmatched: 6. The CDR3 DNA follows: TGCGCCAGCAGCCAAGATCTAGCGGGAGGGCCGGTCGAGCAGTACTTC. It encodes CASSQDLAGGPVEQYF.

Points on this clone: The same CDR3 can be traced to other DNA sequences in this sample. The chain couples TRBV28 to TRBJ2-7; unclear D gene. Germline assignment: CDR1 MDHEN and CDR2 SYDVKM. CDR3 length: 12 residues. Deletions cut 6 bases from V and 4 bases from J, with 10 bases between. Here the CDR3 reads CASSLDRYEQYF. In DNA form, the CDR3 reads TGTGCCAGCAGCCTAGATAGATACGAGCAGTACTTC.

This clone was found once. The V and J genes are TRBV7-2 and TRBJ1-6; perhaps TRBD1 as D (5 bases). With 2 bases removed from V and 9 bases from J, the gap between germline ends came to 11 bases. The germline V gene encodes CDR1 SGHTA and CDR2 FQGNSA. The CDR3 is 14 residues long. The CDR3 coding sequence is TGTGCCAGCAGCTTACCGGGGGTTGCTTCACCCCTCCACTTT. Amino acid sequence: CASSLPGVASPLHF. The variable domain in full, completed from reference TRBV7-2 and TRBJ1-6, reads GAGVSQSPSNKVTEKGKDVELRCDPISGHTALYWYRQSLGQGLEFLIYFQGNSAPDKSGLPSDRFSAERTGGSVSTLTIQRTQQEDSAVYLCASSLPGVASPLHFGNGTRLTVT.

The chain employs TRBV29-1 and TRBJ1-3, with D unresolved. The ends were cut back, 2 bases at V and 3 bases at J, with 8 bases in the middle. The V gene's germline CDR1 is SQVTM and CDR2 ANQGSEA. CDR3 length equals 13 residues. The CDR3 region has the DNA TGCAGCGTTGAATTGGGGAGTGGAAACACCATATATTTT. Translation: CSVELGSGNTIYF.

The chain joins TRBV6-6 to TRBJ2-7, with 7 positions matching TRBD1. V shed 5 bases and J 2 bases; nucleotides not matched to a gene: 9. Germline lookup yields CDR1 MNHNY and CDR2 SVGAGI (reference sequence). The CDR3 length is 15 residues. CDR3 residues: CASSDFRQGTYEQYF. The CDR3 DNA is TGTGCCAGCAGTGATTTTCGACAGGGAACCTACGAGCAGTACTTC.

CDR3 in DNA: TGCGCCAGCAGTGGGACTACTAGCCCCAATGAGCAGTTCTTC. Protein: CASSGTTSPNEQFF. This chain links TRBV10-2 with TRBJ2-1, with D maybe TRBD2 (6 bases). Deletions cut 4 bases from V and 6 bases from J, with 13 bases between. The germline V gene encodes CDR1 WSHSY and CDR2 SAAADI. The CDR3 spans 14 residues.

The chain combines TRBV6-1 with TRBJ2-7; D perhaps matches TRBD2 (5 bases). Trimming cost V 0 bases and J 1 base, with 7 bases left between them. The CDR3 covers 14 residues. The V gene's germline CDR1 is MNHNS and CDR2 SASEGT. The CDR3 DNA sequence: TGTGCCAGCAGTGAAGCCAGGACTTCCTACGAGCAGTACTTC. Its protein is CASSEARTSYEQYF.

This rearrangement joins TRBV5-1 to TRBJ2-1, with a possible D match to TRBD1 (5 bases). Trimming left V 1 base short and J 3 bases short, with 14 bases between. Germline V lookup: CDR1 SGHRS, CDR2 YFSETQ. The CDR3 is 16 residues long. In DNA, the CDR3 is TGCGCCAGCAGCTTGCTGGCCGATCAGGGCTACAATGAGCAGTTCTTC. Amino acids: CASSLLADQGYNEQFF.

This rearrangement joins TRBV11-2 to TRBJ1-5; TRBD1 is a possible D gene (5 bases). The CDR3 has 13 amino acids. V dropped 4 bases and J dropped 7 bases, with 11 bases sitting between them. The V gene's germline CDR1 is SGHAT and CDR2 FQNNGV. CDR3 bases: TGTGCCAGCAGCTCGGGGGTTACCCAGCCCCAGCATTTT. Its translation is CASSSGVTQPQHF. The entire variable domain, with the rest obtained from reference TRBV11-2 and TRBJ1-5, is as follows: EAGVAQSPRYKIIEKRQSVAFWCNPISGHATLYWYQQILGQGPKLLIQFQNNGVVDDSQLPKDRFSAERLKGVDSTLKIQPAKLEDSAVYLCASSSGVTQPQHFGDGTRLSIL.

The rearrangement uses TRBV5-1 and TRBJ2-7; TRBD2 is a possible D gene (6 bases). The CDR3 is made up of 14 amino acids. Germline CDR1 is SGHRS and CDR2 is YFSETQ. The ends were cut back, 4 bases at V and 5 bases at J, with 16 bases in the middle. CDR3 sequence (DNA): TGCGCCAGCAGCCGTCCGGGACTGTACGACGAGCAGTACTTC. Its protein is CASSRPGLYDEQYF.

This sequence joins TRBV12-2 and TRBJ1-2. TRBV12-2 is a listed pseudogene. This CDR3 comprises 13 residues. The CDR3 here is CASRLLVRCGYTF. CDR3 in DNA: TGTGCAAGTCGCTTGTTAGTCCGGTGTGGCTACACCTTC.

The chain recombines TRBV27 with TRBJ2-7; 9 positions agree with TRBD1. The CDR3 runs to 14 residues. V lost 5 bases and J lost 3; bases outside the gene matches: 5. Germline assignment: CDR1 MNHEY and CDR2 SMNVEV (reference sequence). The CDR3 here is CASSRGTGFYEQYF. For the CDR3, the DNA is TGTGCCAGCAGTCGCGGGACAGGGTTCTACGAGCAGTACTTC.

V is TRBV28 and J is TRBJ2-7; 7 nucleotides line up with TRBD1. This CDR3 spans 15 amino acids. Germline CDR1 is MDHEN and CDR2 is SYDVKM. The V and J ends lost 8 bases and 1 base, in that order; junction bases with no gene match: 11. CDR3: CASQSRDRYSYEQYF. CDR3 coding DNA: TGTGCCAGCCAGAGTCGGGACAGATATTCCTACGAGCAGTACTTC.

The rearrangement links TRBV11-3 to TRBJ2-1, with 8 positions matching TRBD1. The germline gives CDR1 SGHNT, CDR2 YENEEA. Trimming cost V 1 base and J 4 bases; bases outside gene matches: 0. CDR3 size: 14 residues. The CDR3 coding sequence is TGTGCCAGCAGCTTAGGACAGGGGTACAATGAGCAGTTCTTC. Its protein product is CASSLGQGYNEQFF.

This chain connects TRBV6-5 to TRBJ1-2; D is uncertain. CDR1 MNHEY and CDR2 SVGAGI come from the germline V gene. Deletions cut 0 bases from V and 1 base from J, with 12 bases between. This CDR3 is 16 amino acids long. The DNA of the CDR3 is TGTGCCAGCAGTTACTCGACCCCAACTATTAACTATGGCTACACCTTC. The encoded protein is CASSYSTPTINYGYTF.

This clone was found a few times. The rearrangement links TRBV30 to TRBJ1-1, with TRBD1 matching over 7 bases. Trimming cost V 0 bases and J 4 bases; bases outside gene matches: 2. CDR3 size: 13 residues. Germline CDR1 GTSNPN, CDR2 SVGIG (reference sequence). CDR3 in amino acids: CAWSVQGFTEAFF. The CDR3 nucleotides read TGTGCCTGGAGTGTACAGGGGTTCACTGAAGCTTTCTTT. The variable domain in full, with the rest retrieved from reference TRBV30 and TRBJ1-1, is SQTIHQWPATLVQPVGSPLSLECTVEGTSNPNLYWYRQAAGRGLQLLFYSVGIGQISSEVPQNLSASRPQDRQFILSSKKLLLSDSGFYLCAWSVQGFTEAFFGQGTRLTVV.

This clone was seen a handful of times. This sequence joins TRBV20-1 and TRBJ1-1, with D unresolved. Germline values: CDR1 DFQATT, CDR2 SNEGSKA (reference sequence). The CDR3 has 10 residues. This CDR3 is CSPFETEAFF. CDR3 coding DNA: TGCAGCCCCTTTGAGACTGAAGCTTTCTTT.

This clone came up once. The chain links TRBV30 to TRBJ1-5, with D perhaps matching TRBD1 (5 bases). V was clipped by 0 bases and J by 0 bases, with 12 bases between them. Looked up from germline, CDR1 is GTSNPN and CDR2 is SVGIG (reference sequence). The CDR3 totals 16 residues. CDR3 protein: CAWSVPGLYSNQPQHF. CDR3 nucleotide sequence: TGTGCCTGGAGTGTCCCGGGACTGTATAGCAATCAGCCCCAGCATTTT.

The chain couples TRBV12-5 to TRBJ1-2, with 8 bases identical to TRBD1. The CDR3 length is 18 residues. The trim removed 2 bases at V and 2 bases at J, leaving 13 bases unmatched. The V gene's germline CDR1 is LGHNT and CDR2 FRNRAP. CDR3: CASGLILGRGLENYGYTF. CDR3 nucleotides: TGTGCTAGTGGTTTGATACTCGGCAGGGGGCTAGAGAACTATGGCTACACCTTC. Full variable domain (missing parts from reference TRBV12-5 and TRBJ1-2): DARVTQTPRHKVTEMGQEVTMRCQPILGHNTVFWYRQTMMQGLELLAYFRNRAPLDDSGMPKDRFSAEMPDATLATLKIQPSEPRDSAVYFCASGLILGRGLENYGYTFGSGTRLTVV.

This chain joins TRBV25-1 and TRBJ1-1, with 9 bases aligning to TRBD1. Germline V gene sequence: CDR1 MGHDK, CDR2 SYGVNS. The CDR3 totals 13 residues. J was trimmed by 6 bases and V by 6 bases; bases with no gene match: 5. CDR3 loop: CASRLQGAAEAFF. As DNA, the CDR3 is TGTGCCAGCAGACTACAGGGGGCTGCTGAAGCTTTCTTT.

The chain carries TRBV6-1 and TRBJ1-1; 7 bases map to TRBD1. The V gene's germline CDR1 is MNHNS and CDR2 SASEGT. CDR3 size: 17 residues. With V trimmed by 3 bases and J by 0 bases, 10 bases remained unmatched. For the CDR3, the DNA is TGTGCCAGCAGTGAGATGACAGGGCTGGCCTTGAACACTGAAGCTTTCTTT. This encodes CASSEMTGLALNTEAFF.

This chain uses TRBV15 with TRBJ2-7; D perhaps matches TRBD2 (6 bases). Germline CDR1 is LNHNV and CDR2 is YYDKDF (reference sequence). With 3 bases removed from V and 7 bases from J, the gap between germline ends came to 10 bases. The CDR3 contains 12 residues. The CDR3, as DNA: TGTGCCACCAGCAGCGGGAGTGGGGAGCAGTACTTC. Its protein is CATSSGSGEQYF. Complete variable domain (other parts from reference TRBV15 and TRBJ2-7): DAMVIQNPRYQVTQFGKPVTLSCSQTLNHNVMYWYQQKSSQAPKLLFHYYDKDFNNEADTPDNFQSRRPNTSFCFLDIRSPGLGDTAMYLCATSSGSGEQYFGPGTRLTVT.

The chain carries TRBV4-1 and TRBJ2-1, with D perhaps TRBD2 (6 bases). CDR3 length: 15 residues. Germline CDR1 and CDR2: MGHRA and YSYEKL. V lost 2 bases to trimming and J lost 6 bases, with 14 bases between them. The CDR3 region has the DNA TGCGCCAGCAGCCAACCACAGGAGGGAGGCAATGAGCAGTTCTTC. It specifies CASSQPQEGGNEQFF.

The chain employs TRBV2 and TRBJ2-7; 8 nucleotides line up with TRBD1. The V and J ends lost 6 bases and 4 bases, in that order; junction bases with no gene match: 2. Germline loops: CDR1 SNHLY, CDR2 FYNNEI. This CDR3 region has 12 residues. CDR3 loop: CASSGQGYEQYF. CDR3 coding DNA: TGTGCCAGCAGCGGACAGGGATACGAGCAGTACTTC.

V usage is TRBV29-1 and J usage is TRBJ1-1; D gene uncertain. Per germline, CDR1 SQVTM and CDR2 ANQGSEA. V shed 3 bases and J shed 0 bases, with 11 bases lying between them. This CDR3 is built from 14 residues. CDR3 loop: CSVDYRLMNTEAFF. DNA for the CDR3: TGCAGCGTTGATTACCGACTGATGAACACTGAAGCTTTCTTT.

This clone was detected once. V gene TRBV6-1 combines with J gene TRBJ2-1; 7 bases agree with TRBD1. V gave up 5 bases and J gave up 3 bases; unmatched junction bases: 4. The germline CDR1 and CDR2 sequences are MNHNS and SASEGT. This CDR3 has 14 residues. This chain's CDR3 is CASSPGTVYNEQFF. The CDR3 DNA sequence: TGTGCCAGCAGTCCCGGGACAGTCTACAATGAGCAGTTCTTC.

This chain joins TRBV5-1 and TRBJ2-7, with 7 nucleotides matching TRBD1. Germline V gene data show CDR1 as SGHRS and CDR2 as YFSETQ. The CDR3 is made up of 18 amino acids. With V trimmed by 0 bases and J by 4 bases, 16 bases remained unmatched. This chain's CDR3 is CASSLDGVTGRFPYEQYF. CDR3 sequence (DNA): TGCGCCAGCAGCTTGGATGGAGTGACAGGGCGTTTCCCGTACGAGCAGTACTTC. Complete variable domain (other parts from reference TRBV5-1 and TRBJ2-7): KAGVTQTPRYLIKTRGQQVTLSCSPISGHRSVSWYQQTPGQGLQFLFEYFSETQRNKGNFPGRFSGRQFSNSRSEMNVSTLELGDSALYLCASSLDGVTGRFPYEQYFGPGTRLTVT.